This T cell receptor beta chain is drawn from a study of T cell responses to AZD1222 COVID-19 vaccine. Notes on the study in general: There were mostly white British donors and more females than males, and clonal diversity was possibly underestimated.

Concerning this clone: Its antigen is as yet unknown.

CDR3 length: 14 residues. Between the trimmed V and J ends, which lost 2 bases and 6 bases, there was a span of 14 bases. Germline V gene sequence: CDR1 MGHRA, CDR2 YSYEKL. The method was immunoSEQ multiplex PCR; TCRdb's version includes in-frame clones alone and lacks a portion of them. The sample shows about 53,000 clones, roughly 80% of them seen only once. V and J are TRBV4-1 and TRBJ2-7, with D perhaps matching TRBD2 (5 bases). The specimen was peripheral blood, collected on day 0 of AZD1222 vaccination. This receptor was identified in an adult in good health. The CDR3 DNA sequence: TGCGCCAGCAGCCAACCCGGGGTAGCGCGCGAGCAGTACTTC. Translation gives CASSQPGVAREQYF.